These T cell receptor beta chains were read from a single sample in a study of beta chain features in type 1 diabetes. The data were produced by immunoSEQ multiplex PCR, yet TCRdb's version contains in-frame clones alone and is incomplete. This table holds 250,000 to 300,000 clones, about 23% found once. The sample consisted of naive CD4+ T cells from blood. The receptors were sampled from a woman aged 25 to 39 with type 1 diabetes. Each CDR3 is given with its conserved first and last residue. Each record gives: clone size, CDR3 length, D gene, J gene, V gene, CDR3 DNA, CDR3 protein. D genes are given only for firm matches. Clone size is given for some rows only: seen once, a few or many times, or a class if the clone is expanded.

size: NA; length: 13; D: TRBD2; J: TRBJ2-7; V: TRBV2; DNA: TGTGCCAGCAGTGAGCGGGAGGACTACGAGCAGTACTTC; CDR3: CASSEREDYEQYF
size: few; length: 12; D: NA; J: TRBJ2-1; V: TRBV16; DNA: TGTGCCAGCAGCCGAGCCTACAATGAGCAGTTCTTC; CDR3: CASSRAYNEQFF
size: NA; length: 17; D: TRBD2; J: TRBJ2-2; V: TRBV9; DNA: TGTGCCAGCAGCGCAGGACTAGCGGGAGGGCCAACCGGGGAGCTGTTTTTT; CDR3: CASSAGLAGGPTGELFF
size: NA; length: 14; D: NA; J: TRBJ2-7; V: TRBV5-4; DNA: TGTGCCAGCAGCTTGGAGTCAGGCTCCTACGAGCAGTACTTC; CDR3: CASSLESGSYEQYF
size: few; length: 14; D: TRBD2; J: TRBJ2-1; V: TRBV11-2; DNA: TGTGCCAGCAGCTTAAGACTAGCGGACAATGAGCAGTTCTTC; CDR3: CASSLRLADNEQFF
size: NA; length: 16; D: NA; J: TRBJ1-5; V: TRBV4-1; DNA: TGCGCCAGCAGCCAGGAAGGAGGGTCAAGCAATCAGCCCCAGCATTTT; CDR3: CASSQEGGSSNQPQHF
size: NA; length: 14; D: NA; J: TRBJ2-1; V: TRBV7-7; DNA: TGTGCTAGCAGCTTATACGGGAGCGACAATGAGCAGTTCTTC; CDR3: CASSLYGSDNEQFF
size: few; length: 14; D: NA; J: TRBJ2-7; V: TRBV4-2; DNA: TGTGCCAGCAGCCAACTCGGGACAAGGGACGAGCAGTACTTC; CDR3: CASSQLGTRDEQYF
size: NA; length: 11; D: NA; J: TRBJ2-1; V: TRBV30; DNA: TGTGCCTGGAATGATTACAGTGAGCAGTTCTTC; CDR3: CAWNDYSEQFF
size: few; length: 15; D: NA; J: TRBJ2-5; V: TRBV7-3; DNA: TGTGCCAGCAGCTTAAGGGCAGGGGACCCCGAATCCCAGTACTTC; CDR3: CASSLRAGDPESQYF
size: NA; length: 13; D: NA; J: TRBJ2-2; V: TRBV5-1; DNA: TGCGCCAGCAGCTTGGTAGGGGTCGGGGAGCTGTTTTTT; CDR3: CASSLVGVGELFF
size: NA; length: 14; D: NA; J: TRBJ2-7; V: TRBV9; DNA: TGTGCCAGCAGCGTAGCCACGGGGGACTACGAGCAGTACTTC; CDR3: CASSVATGDYEQYF
size: few; length: 14; D: TRBD2; J: TRBJ2-7; V: TRBV7-9; DNA: TGTGCCAGCAGCTTAAAGCTAGCGGGAGGGGAGCAGTACTTC; CDR3: CASSLKLAGGEQYF
size: NA; length: 15; D: NA; J: TRBJ2-1; V: TRBV6-1; DNA: TGTGCCAGCAGTGTCGTTCTACAGTGGGACAATGAGCAGTTCTTC; CDR3: CASSVVLQWDNEQFF
size: NA; length: 16; D: TRBD2; J: TRBJ2-7; V: TRBV23-1; DNA: TGCGCCAGCAGCCAATCCGAAAATAGGACTAGCTACGAGCAGTACTTC; CDR3: CASSQSENRTSYEQYF
size: NA; length: 15; D: NA; J: TRBJ2-1; V: TRBV9; DNA: TGTGCCAGCAGCGTCGGGACAACCTCCTACAATGAGCAGTTCTTC; CDR3: CASSVGTTSYNEQFF
size: NA; length: 17; D: TRBD2; J: TRBJ2-5; V: TRBV28; DNA: TGTGCCAGCAGCGACTCACGAAGGCAGGGAGGGTGGGAGACCCAGTACTTC; CDR3: CASSDSRRQGGWETQYF
size: NA; length: 13; D: TRBD1; J: TRBJ2-7; V: TRBV28; DNA: TGTGCCAGCAGCCCGGACAGGGATTACGAGCAGTACTTC; CDR3: CASSPDRDYEQYF
size: few; length: 12; D: NA; J: TRBJ2-5; V: TRBV5-6; DNA: TGTGCCAGCAGCTTGGGGCTGGGACTCAAGTACTTC; CDR3: CASSLGLGLKYF
size: few; length: 16; D: TRBD2; J: TRBJ2-2; V: TRBV4-1; DNA: TGCGCCGTCTCCCTGACTAGCGGGACGAACACCGGGGAGCTGTTTTTT; CDR3: CAVSLTSGTNTGELFF
size: few; length: 15; D: NA; J: TRBJ1-2; V: TRBV9; DNA: TGTGCCAGCAGCGTAGCGTCATCTTTACAGGAAGGCTACACCTTC; CDR3: CASSVASSLQEGYTF
size: few; length: 16; D: NA; J: TRBJ2-1; V: TRBV4-1; DNA: TGCGCCAGCAGCCAAGCGTCCCTTGACTTATACAATGAGCAGTTCTTC; CDR3: CASSQASLDLYNEQFF
size: few; length: 15; D: NA; J: TRBJ2-3; V: TRBV7-6; DNA: TGTGCCAGCAGCTTAGGCCCAGTTAGCACAGATACGCAGTATTTT; CDR3: CASSLGPVSTDTQYF
size: few; length: 14; D: TRBD2; J: TRBJ2-1; V: TRBV30; DNA: TGTGCCTGCCGGCTAGCGGGACCGTTTAATGAGCAGTTCTTC; CDR3: CACRLAGPFNEQFF
size: few; length: 13; D: NA; J: TRBJ2-5; V: TRBV11-2; DNA: TGTGCCAGCAGCCCCCAGTACCAAGAGACCCAGTACTTC; CDR3: CASSPQYQETQYF
size: NA; length: 16; D: TRBD1; J: TRBJ2-1; V: TRBV4-2; DNA: TGTGCCAGCAGCCAGGGGATTGGACAGGGACACAATGAGCAGTTCTTC; CDR3: CASSQGIGQGHNEQFF
size: few; length: 15; D: TRBD2; J: TRBJ2-3; V: TRBV30; DNA: TGTGCCTGGAGTTCAGGGACTAGCGGGACAGGTACGCAGTATTTT; CDR3: CAWSSGTSGTGTQYF
size: NA; length: 16; D: TRBD1; J: TRBJ1-4; V: TRBV9; DNA: TGTGCCAGCAGCGTAGGTGGACAGGGGGCGAGTGAAAAACTGTTTTTT; CDR3: CASSVGGQGASEKLFF
size: NA; length: 15; D: TRBD2; J: TRBJ2-1; V: TRBV7-3; DNA: TGTGCCAGCATCAGGACTAGCGGGAGTTACAATGAGCAGTTCTTC; CDR3: CASIRTSGSYNEQFF
size: few; length: 14; D: NA; J: TRBJ1-5; V: TRBV10-2; DNA: TGCGCCAGCATATCCACGGTTGGCAATCAGCCCCAGCATTTT; CDR3: CASISTVGNQPQHF
size: NA; length: 15; D: NA; J: TRBJ2-1; V: TRBV15; DNA: TGTGCCACCTCATGGAGTCATGCTTTCAGCAATGAGCAGTTCTTC; CDR3: CATSWSHAFSNEQFF
size: NA; length: 17; D: TRBD2; J: TRBJ2-3; V: TRBV18; DNA: TGTGCCAGCTCACCACCGGTAGCGGGAGGAAGCACAGATACGCAGTATTTT; CDR3: CASSPPVAGGSTDTQYF
size: NA; length: 16; D: TRBD2; J: TRBJ2-1; V: TRBV19; DNA: TGTGCCAGTAGTAAGACTAGCGGGAGTCGGGGTAATGAGCAGTTCTTC; CDR3: CASSKTSGSRGNEQFF
size: few; length: 13; D: NA; J: TRBJ2-7; V: TRBV6-6; DNA: TGTGCCAGCAGACAGGGAAGCTCCTACGAGCAGTACTTC; CDR3: CASRQGSSYEQYF
size: few; length: 18; D: TRBD1; J: TRBJ1-5; V: TRBV7-9; DNA: TGTGCCAGCAGCTCGATTAACCTCCGGGACAGGGACAATCAGCCCCAGCATTTT; CDR3: CASSSINLRDRDNQPQHF
size: NA; length: 13; D: NA; J: TRBJ1-1; V: TRBV30; DNA: TGTGCCTGGAGGTGGGGGGTGGGCACTGAAGCTTTCTTT; CDR3: CAWRWGVGTEAFF
size: few; length: 17; D: TRBD1; J: TRBJ1-1; V: TRBV7-2; DNA: TGTGCCAGCAGCTTCTTGGGACAGGGGATGATGAACACTGAAGCTTTCTTT; CDR3: CASSFLGQGMMNTEAFF
size: few; length: 15; D: TRBD1; J: TRBJ2-5; V: TRBV11-2; DNA: TGTGCCAGCAGCCTAGAACAGGGGGCAGGGGAGACCCAGTACTTC; CDR3: CASSLEQGAGETQYF
size: NA; length: 15; D: TRBD2; J: TRBJ2-5; V: TRBV7-9; DNA: TGTGCCAGCAGCTTCTCTAGCGGGAGTCGAGAGACCCAGTACTTC; CDR3: CASSFSSGSRETQYF
size: NA; length: 12; D: TRBD1; J: TRBJ2-5; V: TRBV12-5; DNA: TGTGCTAGTGGGGACAGGAAAGAGACCCAGTACTTC; CDR3: CASGDRKETQYF
size: NA; length: 16; D: TRBD2; J: TRBJ2-3; V: TRBV16; DNA: TGTGCCAGCAGCCAATCTCCTAGCGGGTACACAGATACGCAGTATTTT; CDR3: CASSQSPSGYTDTQYF
size: few; length: 11; D: NA; J: TRBJ1-2; V: TRBV28; DNA: TGTGCCAGCAGTCGGGGCTATGGCTACACCTTC; CDR3: CASSRGYGYTF
size: NA; length: 13; D: TRBD2; J: TRBJ2-1; V: TRBV19; DNA: TGTGCCATTAGCGGGAAGCACTACAATGAGCAGTTCTTC; CDR3: CAISGKHYNEQFF
size: few; length: 14; D: NA; J: TRBJ1-1; V: TRBV11-1; DNA: TGTGCCAGCAGCTTGACAGAACTGAACACTGAAGCTTTCTTT; CDR3: CASSLTELNTEAFF
size: NA; length: 14; D: TRBD2; J: TRBJ2-2; V: TRBV5-1; DNA: TGCGCCAGCAGCTTAGCGGGAGACGCCGGGGAGCTGTTTTTT; CDR3: CASSLAGDAGELFF
size: few; length: 12; D: TRBD1; J: TRBJ2-7; V: TRBV29-1; DNA: TGCAGCGTTGTTTACAGGGGCTACGAGCAGTACTTC; CDR3: CSVVYRGYEQYF
size: NA; length: 15; D: TRBD2; J: TRBJ2-1; V: TRBV2; DNA: TGTGCCAGCACTGGAGCGGGGCGGAACTACAATGAGCAGTTCTTC; CDR3: CASTGAGRNYNEQFF
size: NA; length: 16; D: TRBD1; J: TRBJ2-1; V: TRBV19; DNA: TGTGCCAGTAGTGGATGGACAGGGGGCTCCTACAATGAGCAGTTCTTC; CDR3: CASSGWTGGSYNEQFF
size: few; length: 14; D: TRBD2; J: TRBJ2-7; V: TRBV10-3; DNA: TGTGCCATCAGCCCTAGCGGGAGGGCCGTCGAGCAGTACTTC; CDR3: CAISPSGRAVEQYF
size: few; length: 17; D: NA; J: TRBJ2-7; V: TRBV11-2; DNA: TGTGCCAGCAGCCCAGATGCGGAGGTGGCCCCTACCTACGAGCAGTACTTC; CDR3: CASSPDAEVAPTYEQYF
size: few; length: 16; D: NA; J: TRBJ1-4; V: TRBV7-8; DNA: TGTGCCAGCAGCTTCCTCCTTGGTCGGGTTCGTGAAAAACTGTTTTTT; CDR3: CASSFLLGRVREKLFF
size: NA; length: 15; D: NA; J: TRBJ2-1; V: TRBV18; DNA: TGTGCCAGCTCAACGGACTATCTTACCTACAATGAGCAGTTCTTC; CDR3: CASSTDYLTYNEQFF
size: NA; length: 15; D: NA; J: TRBJ2-7; V: TRBV18; DNA: TGTGCCAGCTCACCAGGTCGCGGACAGTTTTACGAGCAGTACTTC; CDR3: CASSPGRGQFYEQYF
size: NA; length: 13; D: NA; J: TRBJ2-1; V: TRBV30; DNA: TGTGCCTGGAGTAAAACTGCCCTCGTTGAGCAGTTCTTC; CDR3: CAWSKTALVEQFF